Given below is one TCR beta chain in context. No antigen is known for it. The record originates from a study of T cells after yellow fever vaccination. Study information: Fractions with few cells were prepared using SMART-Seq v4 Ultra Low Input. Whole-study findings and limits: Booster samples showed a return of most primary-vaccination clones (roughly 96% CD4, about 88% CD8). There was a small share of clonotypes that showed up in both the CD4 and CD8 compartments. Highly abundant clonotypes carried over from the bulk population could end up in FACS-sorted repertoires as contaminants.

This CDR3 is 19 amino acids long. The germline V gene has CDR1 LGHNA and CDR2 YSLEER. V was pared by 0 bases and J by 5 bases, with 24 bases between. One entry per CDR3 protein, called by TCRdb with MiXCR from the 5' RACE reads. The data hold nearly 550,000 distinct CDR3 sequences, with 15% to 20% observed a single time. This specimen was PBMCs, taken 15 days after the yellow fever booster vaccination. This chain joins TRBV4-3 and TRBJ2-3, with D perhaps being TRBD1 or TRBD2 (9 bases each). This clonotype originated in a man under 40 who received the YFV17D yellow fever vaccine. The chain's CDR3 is CASSQDTPSGTGWVDTQYF. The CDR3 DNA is TGCGCCAGCAGCCAAGATACGCCTAGCGGGACAGGGTGGGTAGATACGCAGTATTTT.